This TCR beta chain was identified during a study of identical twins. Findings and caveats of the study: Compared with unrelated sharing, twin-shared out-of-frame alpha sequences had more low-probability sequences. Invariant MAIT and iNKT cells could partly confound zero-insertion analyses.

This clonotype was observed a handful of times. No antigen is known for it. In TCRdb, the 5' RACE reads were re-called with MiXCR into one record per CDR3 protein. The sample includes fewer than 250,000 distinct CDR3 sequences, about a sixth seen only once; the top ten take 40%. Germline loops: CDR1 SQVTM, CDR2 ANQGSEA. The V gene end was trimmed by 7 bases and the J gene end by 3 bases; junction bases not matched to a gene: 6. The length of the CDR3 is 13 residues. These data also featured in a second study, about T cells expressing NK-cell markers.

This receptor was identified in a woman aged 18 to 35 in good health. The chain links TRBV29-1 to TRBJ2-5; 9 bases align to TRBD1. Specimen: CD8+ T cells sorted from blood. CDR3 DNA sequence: TGCAGCGCAGGAACAGGGGGCGAAGAGACCCAGTACTTC. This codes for CSAGTGGEETQYF.